The 12 T cell receptor beta chains below all came from one sample that was sequenced in a study of blood T cell repertoires in COVID-19. Method: immunoSEQ multiplex PCR; TCRdb's copy keeps in-frame clones and lacks some. The sample holds roughly 410,000 clones; about 89% are singletons and the top ten take roughly 2%. Sequencing was carried out using peripheral blood. The receptors come from a woman aged 60 to 75 with COVID-19, enrolled during active disease.

The chain links TRBV6-5 to TRBJ1-1, with 7 nucleotides matching TRBD1. The CDR3 is made up of 15 amino acids. Trimming cost V 7 bases and J 7 bases; bases outside gene matches: 15. CDR1 is MNHEY and CDR2 is SVGAGI in the germline V gene. DNA for the CDR3: TGTGCCAGCATTCCCGGACAGGCCTCGAACCGTGAAGCTTTCTTT. It codes for CASIPGQASNREAFF.

The J gene is TRBJ2-1, the V gene TRBV11-2, with D unclear. V lost 0 bases and J 4 bases, leaving 13 bases between the germline ends. The CDR3 consists of 16 residues. CDR1 and CDR2 (germline): SGHAT, FQNNGV. CDR3 protein: CASSLDGSRNYNEQFF. CDR3 nucleotides: TGTGCCAGCAGCTTAGATGGGTCGCGGAATTACAATGAGCAGTTCTTC. Complete variable domain (other parts from reference TRBV11-2 and TRBJ2-1): EAGVAQSPRYKIIEKRQSVAFWCNPISGHATLYWYQQILGQGPKLLIQFQNNGVVDDSQLPKDRFSAERLKGVDSTLKIQPAKLEDSAVYLCASSLDGSRNYNEQFFGPGTRLTVL.

This sequence joins TRBV19 and TRBJ1-6; maybe TRBD1 (5 bases). Germline V lookup: CDR1 LNHDA, CDR2 SQIVND (reference sequence). The V end lost 3 bases, the J end lost 7 bases, and 16 bases lay between the germline ends. This CDR3 is built from 16 residues. CDR3 bases: TGTGCCAGTAGTATGGGGCAGCTTCTCGTCAATTCACCCCTCCACTTT. The encoded protein is CASSMGQLLVNSPLHF.

The V gene is TRBV6-1, the J gene TRBJ1-6; D is undetermined. Between the trimmed V and J ends, which lost 3 bases and 9 bases, there was a span of 24 bases. The CDR3 loop spans 18 amino acids. Per the germline V gene, CDR1 is MNHNS and CDR2 is SASEGT. This CDR3 reads CASSDLWLEGFRSSPLHF. The CDR3 nucleotides are TGTGCCAGCAGTGATTTGTGGTTGGAGGGATTCCGGTCTTCACCCCTCCACTTT.

The chain links TRBV5-1 to TRBJ1-2; 8 bases align to TRBD1. The J segment lost 7 bases and the V segment lost 5 bases, leaving 7 bases of the junction unmatched. Germline CDR1 and CDR2: SGHRS and YFSETQ. The CDR3 is 13 residues long. CDR3 loop: CASSPQGAPGYTF. CDR3 nucleotide sequence: TGCGCCAGCAGTCCGCAGGGGGCGCCTGGCTACACCTTC.

This rearrangement joins TRBV25-1 to TRBJ2-1; D unclear. CDR1 is MGHDK, CDR2 SYGVNS, per germline. The CDR3 has 14 residues. The V gene lost 5 bases and the J gene lost 2 bases, with 10 bases spanning the gap. DNA of the CDR3: TGTGCCAGCAGTCTTTCCGGTACCTACAATGAGCAGTTCTTC. This gives the protein CASSLSGTYNEQFF.

This sequence joins TRBV7-3 and TRBJ2-7, with a possible D match to TRBD2 (5 bases). Trimming removed 4 bases at V and 6 bases at J, with 10 bases between. Germline lookup yields CDR1 SGHTA and CDR2 FQGTGA. This CDR3 comprises 12 residues. CDR3 bases: TGTGCCAGCAGCTCCCCGGGGTCCGAGCAGTACTTC. It is translated as CASSSPGSEQYF.

The V call is TRBV5-1, the J call TRBJ2-3; D not certain. The V end lost 0 bases, the J end lost 0 bases, and 20 bases lay between the germline ends. The germline V gene encodes CDR1 SGHRS and CDR2 YFSETQ. CDR3 size: 19 residues. The CDR3 nucleotides read TGCGCCAGCAGCTTGGGTCGGCTAGTTTATATCACTAGCACAGATACGCAGTATTTT. This translates into CASSLGRLVYITSTDTQYF. The full variable domain, with the rest looked up from reference TRBV5-1 and TRBJ2-3, is KAGVTQTPRYLIKTRGQQVTLSCSPISGHRSVSWYQQTPGQGLQFLFEYFSETQRNKGNFPGRFSGRQFSNSRSEMNVSTLELGDSALYLCASSLGRLVYITSTDTQYFGPGTRLTVL.

This rearrangement joins TRBV5-1 to TRBJ1-1, with TRBD1 matching 9 bases. V lost 5 bases, J lost 3 bases, and 5 bases stayed unmatched. Germline CDR1 is SGHRS and CDR2 is YFSETQ. CDR3 size: 14 residues. DNA of the CDR3: TGCGCCAGCAGGTCCGGGACAGGGCACACTGAAGCTTTCTTT. Protein sequence: CASRSGTGHTEAFF. The entire variable domain, with the rest obtained from reference TRBV5-1 and TRBJ1-1, is as follows: KAGVTQTPRYLIKTRGQQVTLSCSPISGHRSVSWYQQTPGQGLQFLFEYFSETQRNKGNFPGRFSGRQFSNSRSEMNVSTLELGDSALYLCASRSGTGHTEAFFGQGTRLTVV.

In its sample, this clone was seen a few times. The gene calls are TRBV7-9 and TRBJ1-4; 9 nucleotides agree with TRBD1. V shed 2 bases, J shed 4 bases, and the junction held 8 bases outside the gene matches. The germline V gene encodes CDR1 SEHNR and CDR2 FQNEAQ (reference sequence). CDR3 length: 17 residues. CDR3 nucleotide sequence: TGTGCCAGCAGCTTATTGGGACAGGGTGGGCGTAATGAAAAACTGTTTTTT. Its translation is CASSLLGQGGRNEKLFF.

The J gene is TRBJ1-2, the V gene TRBV15; 7 positions agree with TRBD1. V lost 1 base to trimming and J lost 8 bases; unmatched junction nucleotides: 7. The germline V gene has CDR1 LNHNV and CDR2 YYDKDF (reference sequence). This CDR3 is built from 14 residues. The DNA for the CDR3 is TGTGCCACCAGCAGAGTGGCGACAGGGATAGGCTACACCTTC. Its translation is CATSRVATGIGYTF.

The V gene is TRBV5-6, the J gene TRBJ2-7, with D possibly TRBD1 on 6 matching bases. Germline assignment: CDR1 SGHDT and CDR2 YYEEEE. The CDR3 sequence is 14 residues long. The V end was cut by 0 bases, the J end by 4 bases, with 11 bases between. CDR3 DNA: TGTGCCAGCAGCTTGGGGGGGACACATTACGAGCAGTACTTC. As protein: CASSLGGTHYEQYF. Variable domain in full (rest from reference TRBV5-6 and TRBJ2-7): DAGVTQSPTHLIKTRGQQVTLRCSPKSGHDTVSWYQQALGQGPQFIFQYYEEEERQRGNFPDRFSGHQFPNYSSELNVNALLLGDSALYLCASSLGGTHYEQYFGPGTRLTVT.